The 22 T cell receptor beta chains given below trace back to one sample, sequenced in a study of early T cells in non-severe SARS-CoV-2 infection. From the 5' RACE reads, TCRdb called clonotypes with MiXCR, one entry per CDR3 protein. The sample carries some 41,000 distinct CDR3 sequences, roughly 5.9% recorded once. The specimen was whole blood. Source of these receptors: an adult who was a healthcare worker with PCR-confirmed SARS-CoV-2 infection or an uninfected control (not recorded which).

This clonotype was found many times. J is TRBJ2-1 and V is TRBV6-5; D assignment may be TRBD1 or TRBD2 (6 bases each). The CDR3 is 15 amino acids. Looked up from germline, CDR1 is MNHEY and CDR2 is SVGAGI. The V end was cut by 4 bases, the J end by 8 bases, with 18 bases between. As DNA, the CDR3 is TGTGCCAGCAGTTCCCCGGAGGGGGGAAGGTATGAGCAGTTCTTC. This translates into CASSSPEGGRYEQFF.

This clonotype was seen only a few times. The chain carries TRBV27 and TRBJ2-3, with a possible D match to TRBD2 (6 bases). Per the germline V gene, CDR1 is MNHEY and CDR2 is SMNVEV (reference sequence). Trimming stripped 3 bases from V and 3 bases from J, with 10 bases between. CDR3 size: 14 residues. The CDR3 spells CASSFWRGTDTQYF. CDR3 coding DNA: TGTGCCAGCAGTTTTTGGAGGGGAACAGATACGCAGTATTTT.

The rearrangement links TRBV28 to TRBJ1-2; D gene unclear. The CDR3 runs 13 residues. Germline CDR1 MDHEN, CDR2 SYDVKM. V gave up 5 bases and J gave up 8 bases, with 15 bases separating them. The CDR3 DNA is TGTGCCAGCAGTCTCCGGGCCCGCCGGGGCTACACCTTC. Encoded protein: CASSLRARRGYTF.

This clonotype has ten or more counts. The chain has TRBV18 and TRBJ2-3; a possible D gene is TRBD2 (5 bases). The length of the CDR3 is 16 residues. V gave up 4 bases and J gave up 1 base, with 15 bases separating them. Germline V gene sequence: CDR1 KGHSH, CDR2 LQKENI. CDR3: CASSLSRARGTDTQYF. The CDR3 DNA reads TGTGCCAGCTCACTCTCCCGGGCGCGGGGCACAGATACGCAGTATTTT.

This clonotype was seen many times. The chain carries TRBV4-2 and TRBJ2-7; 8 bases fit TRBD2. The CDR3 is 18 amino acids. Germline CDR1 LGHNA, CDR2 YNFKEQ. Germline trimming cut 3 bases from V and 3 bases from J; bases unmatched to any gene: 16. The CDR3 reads CASSHQSPTSGALYEQYF. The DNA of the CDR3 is TGTGCCAGCAGCCACCAAAGCCCCACTAGCGGAGCTCTCTACGAGCAGTACTTC.

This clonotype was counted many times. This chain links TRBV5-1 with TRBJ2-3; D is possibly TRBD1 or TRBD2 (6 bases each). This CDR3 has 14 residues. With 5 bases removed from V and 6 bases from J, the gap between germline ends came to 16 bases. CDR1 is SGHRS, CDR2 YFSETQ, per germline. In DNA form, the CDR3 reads TGCGCCAGCAGGAGGGGGGACTTCCTCGATACGCAGTATTTT. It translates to CASRRGDFLDTQYF.

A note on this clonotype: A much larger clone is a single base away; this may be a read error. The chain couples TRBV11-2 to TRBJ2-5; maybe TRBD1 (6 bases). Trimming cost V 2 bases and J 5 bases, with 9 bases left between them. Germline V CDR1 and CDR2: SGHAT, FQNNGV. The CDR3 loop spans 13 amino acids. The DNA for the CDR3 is TGTGCCAGCAGCTTATGGCAGGGGGAGACCCAGTACTTC. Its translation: CASSLWQGETQYF. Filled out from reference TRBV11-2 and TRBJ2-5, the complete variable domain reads EAGVAQSPRYKIIEKRQSVAFWCNPISGHATLYWYQQILGQGPKLLIQFQNNGVVDDSQLPKDRFSAERLKGVDSTLKIQPAKLEDSAVYLCASSLWQGETQYFGPGTRLLVL.

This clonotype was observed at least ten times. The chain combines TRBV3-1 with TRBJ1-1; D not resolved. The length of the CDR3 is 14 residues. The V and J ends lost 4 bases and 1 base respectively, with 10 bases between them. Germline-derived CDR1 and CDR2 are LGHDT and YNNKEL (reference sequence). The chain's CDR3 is CASSRRVSNTEAFF. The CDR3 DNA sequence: TGTGCCAGCAGCCGACGAGTTTCGAACACTGAAGCTTTCTTT. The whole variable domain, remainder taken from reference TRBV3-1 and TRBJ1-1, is DTAVSQTPKYLVTQMGNDKSIKCEQNLGHDTMYWYKQDSKKFLKIMFSYNNKELIINETVPNRFSPKSPDKAHLNLHINSLELGDSAVYFCASSRRVSNTEAFFGQGTRLTVV.

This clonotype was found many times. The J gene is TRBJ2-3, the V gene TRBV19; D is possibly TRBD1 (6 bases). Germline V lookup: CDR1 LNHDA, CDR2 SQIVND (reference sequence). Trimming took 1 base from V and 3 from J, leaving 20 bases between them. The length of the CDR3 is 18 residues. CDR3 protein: CASSIGRGPNAFTDTQYF. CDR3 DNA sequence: TGTGCCAGTAGTATAGGCAGGGGCCCCAACGCTTTTACAGATACGCAGTATTTT. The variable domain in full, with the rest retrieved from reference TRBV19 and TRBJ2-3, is DGGITQSPKYLFRKEGQNVTLSCEQNLNHDAMYWYRQDPGQGLRLIYYSQIVNDFQKGDIAEGYSVSREKKESFPLTVTSAQKNPTAFYLCASSIGRGPNAFTDTQYFGPGTRLTVL.

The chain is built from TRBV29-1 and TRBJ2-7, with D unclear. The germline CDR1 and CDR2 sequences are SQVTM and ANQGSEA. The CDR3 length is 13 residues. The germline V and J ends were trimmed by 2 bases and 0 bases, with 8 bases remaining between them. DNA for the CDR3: TGCAGCGTTGAACTCCCTAGCTCCTACGAGCAGTACTTC. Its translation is CSVELPSSYEQYF.

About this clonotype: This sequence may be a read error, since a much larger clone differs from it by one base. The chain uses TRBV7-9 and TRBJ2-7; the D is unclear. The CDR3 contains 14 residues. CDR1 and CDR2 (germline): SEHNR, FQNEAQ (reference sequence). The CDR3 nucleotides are TGTGCCAACAGCCCAATTCGGAGCTCCTACGAGCAGTACTTC. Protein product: CANSPIRSSYEQYF.

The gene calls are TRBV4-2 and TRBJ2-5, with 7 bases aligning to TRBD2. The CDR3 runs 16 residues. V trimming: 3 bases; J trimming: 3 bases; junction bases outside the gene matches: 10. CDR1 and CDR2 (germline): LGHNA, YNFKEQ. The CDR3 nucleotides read TGTGCCAGCAGCCACCACTTGGGGGGGGTCAAAGAGACCCAGTACTTC. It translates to CASSHHLGGVKETQYF.

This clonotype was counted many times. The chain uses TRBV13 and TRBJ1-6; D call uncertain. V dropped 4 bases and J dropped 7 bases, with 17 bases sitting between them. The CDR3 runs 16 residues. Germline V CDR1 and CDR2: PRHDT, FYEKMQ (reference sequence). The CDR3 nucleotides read TGTGCCAGCAGCTACAACGGCGGCGGGAGAAATTCACCCCTCCACTTT. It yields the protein CASSYNGGGRNSPLHF.

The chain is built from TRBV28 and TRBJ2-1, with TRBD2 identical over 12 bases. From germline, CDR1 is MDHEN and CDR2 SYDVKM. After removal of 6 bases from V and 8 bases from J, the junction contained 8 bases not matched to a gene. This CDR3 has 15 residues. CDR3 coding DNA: TGTGCCAGCAGCCTCAGACTAGCGGGAGAATATGAGCAGTTCTTC. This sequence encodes CASSLRLAGEYEQFF.

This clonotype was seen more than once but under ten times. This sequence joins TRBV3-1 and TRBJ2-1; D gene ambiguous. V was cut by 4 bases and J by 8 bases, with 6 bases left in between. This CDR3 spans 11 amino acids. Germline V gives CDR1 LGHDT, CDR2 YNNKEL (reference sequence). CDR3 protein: CASSPGHEQFF. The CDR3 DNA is TGTGCCAGCAGCCCCGGACATGAGCAGTTCTTC.

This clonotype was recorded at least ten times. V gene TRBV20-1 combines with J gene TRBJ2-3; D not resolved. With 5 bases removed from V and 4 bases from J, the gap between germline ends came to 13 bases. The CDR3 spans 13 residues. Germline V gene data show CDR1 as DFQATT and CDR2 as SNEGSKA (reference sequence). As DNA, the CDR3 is TGCAGTGCTGCGGTCTGGGCCGCAGATACGCAGTATTTT. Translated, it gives CSAAVWAADTQYF.

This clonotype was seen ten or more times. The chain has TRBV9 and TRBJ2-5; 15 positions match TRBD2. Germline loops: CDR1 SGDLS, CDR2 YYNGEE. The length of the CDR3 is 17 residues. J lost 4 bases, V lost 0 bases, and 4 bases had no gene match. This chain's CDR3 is CASSVGTSGRAGETQYF. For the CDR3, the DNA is TGTGCCAGCAGCGTAGGGACTAGCGGGAGGGCTGGAGAGACCCAGTACTTC. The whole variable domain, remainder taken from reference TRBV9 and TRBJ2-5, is DSGVTQTPKHLITATGQRVTLRCSPRSGDLSVYWYQQSLDQGLQFLIQYYNGEERAKGNILERFSAQQFPDLHSELNLSSLELGDSALYFCASSVGTSGRAGETQYFGPGTRLLVL.

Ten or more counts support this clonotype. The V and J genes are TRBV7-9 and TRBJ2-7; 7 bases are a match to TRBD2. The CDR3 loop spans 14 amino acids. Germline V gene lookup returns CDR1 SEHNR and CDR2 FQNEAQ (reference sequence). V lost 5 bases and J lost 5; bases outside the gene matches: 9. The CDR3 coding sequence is TGTGCCAGCAGCCGAGGGAGGGAGTCCCACGAGCAGTACTTC. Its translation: CASSRGRESHEQYF.

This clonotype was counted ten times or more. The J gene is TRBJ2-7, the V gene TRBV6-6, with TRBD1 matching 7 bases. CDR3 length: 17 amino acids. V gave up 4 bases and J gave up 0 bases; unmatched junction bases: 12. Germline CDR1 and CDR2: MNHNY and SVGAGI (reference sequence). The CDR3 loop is CASSFGTVGLSSYEQYF. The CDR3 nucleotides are TGTGCCAGCAGTTTCGGGACAGTGGGGCTAAGCTCCTACGAGCAGTACTTC.

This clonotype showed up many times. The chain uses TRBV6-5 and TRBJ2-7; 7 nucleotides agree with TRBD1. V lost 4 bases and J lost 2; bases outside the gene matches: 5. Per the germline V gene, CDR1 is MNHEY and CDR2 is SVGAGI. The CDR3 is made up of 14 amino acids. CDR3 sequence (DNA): TGTGCCAGCAGTTCCGGGACAGCCACCTACGAGCAGTACTTC. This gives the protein CASSSGTATYEQYF.

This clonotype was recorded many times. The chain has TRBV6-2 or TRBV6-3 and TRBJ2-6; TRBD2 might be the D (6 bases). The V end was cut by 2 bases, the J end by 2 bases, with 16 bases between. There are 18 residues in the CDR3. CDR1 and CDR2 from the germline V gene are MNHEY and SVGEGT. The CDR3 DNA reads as TGTGCCAGCAGTTACCCAAAGGGACTTAGCGCTGGGGCCAACGTCCTGACTTTC. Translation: CASSYPKGLSAGANVLTF.

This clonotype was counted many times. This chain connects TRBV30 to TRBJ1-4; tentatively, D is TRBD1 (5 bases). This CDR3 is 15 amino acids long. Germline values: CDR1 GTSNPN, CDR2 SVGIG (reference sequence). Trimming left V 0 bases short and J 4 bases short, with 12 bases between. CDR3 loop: CAWSVLRDGNEKLFF. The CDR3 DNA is TGTGCCTGGAGTGTACTCAGGGACGGTAATGAAAAACTGTTTTTT.